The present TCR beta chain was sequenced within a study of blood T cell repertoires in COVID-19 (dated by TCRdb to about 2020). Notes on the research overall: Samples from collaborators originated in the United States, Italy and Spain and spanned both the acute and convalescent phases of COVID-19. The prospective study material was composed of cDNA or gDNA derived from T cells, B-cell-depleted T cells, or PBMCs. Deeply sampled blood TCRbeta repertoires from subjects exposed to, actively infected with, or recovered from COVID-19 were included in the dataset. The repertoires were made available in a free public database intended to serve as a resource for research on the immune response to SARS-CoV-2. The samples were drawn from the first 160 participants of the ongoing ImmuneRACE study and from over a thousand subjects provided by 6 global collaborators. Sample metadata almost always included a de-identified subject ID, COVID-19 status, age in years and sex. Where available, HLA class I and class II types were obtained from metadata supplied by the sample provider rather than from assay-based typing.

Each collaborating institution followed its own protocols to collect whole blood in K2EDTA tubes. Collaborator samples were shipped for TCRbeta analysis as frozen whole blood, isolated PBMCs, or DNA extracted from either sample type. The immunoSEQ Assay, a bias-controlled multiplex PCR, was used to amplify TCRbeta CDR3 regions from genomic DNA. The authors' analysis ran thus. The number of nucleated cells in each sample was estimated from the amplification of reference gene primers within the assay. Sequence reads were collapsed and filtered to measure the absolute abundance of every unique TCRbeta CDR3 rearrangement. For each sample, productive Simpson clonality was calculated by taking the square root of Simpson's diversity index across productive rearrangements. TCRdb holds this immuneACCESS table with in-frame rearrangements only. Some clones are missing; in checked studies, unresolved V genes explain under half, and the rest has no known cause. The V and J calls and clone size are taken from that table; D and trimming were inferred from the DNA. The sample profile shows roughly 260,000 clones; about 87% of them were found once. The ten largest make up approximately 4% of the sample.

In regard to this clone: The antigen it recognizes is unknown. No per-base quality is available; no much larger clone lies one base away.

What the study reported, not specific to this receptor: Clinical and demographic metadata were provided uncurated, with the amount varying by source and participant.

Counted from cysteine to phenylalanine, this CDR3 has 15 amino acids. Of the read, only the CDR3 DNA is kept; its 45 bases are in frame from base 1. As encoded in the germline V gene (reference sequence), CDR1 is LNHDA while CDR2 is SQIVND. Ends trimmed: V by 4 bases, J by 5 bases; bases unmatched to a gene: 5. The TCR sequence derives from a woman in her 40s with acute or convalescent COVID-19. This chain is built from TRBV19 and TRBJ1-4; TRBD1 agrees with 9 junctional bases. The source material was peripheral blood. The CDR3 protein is CASSTHRGRNEKLFF. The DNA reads TGTGCCAGTAGTACCCACAGGGGGCGGAATGAAAAACTGTTTTTT.